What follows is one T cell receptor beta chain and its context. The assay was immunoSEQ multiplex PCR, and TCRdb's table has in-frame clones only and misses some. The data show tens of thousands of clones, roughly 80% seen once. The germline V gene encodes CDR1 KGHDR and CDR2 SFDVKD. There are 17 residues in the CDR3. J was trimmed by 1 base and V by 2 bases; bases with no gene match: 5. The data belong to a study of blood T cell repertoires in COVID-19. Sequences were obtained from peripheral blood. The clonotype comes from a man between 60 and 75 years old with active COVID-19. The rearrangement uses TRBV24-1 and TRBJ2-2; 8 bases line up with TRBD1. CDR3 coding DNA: TGTGCCACCAGTGATTGGACCGGGACAGGGAACACCGGGGAGCTGTTTTTT. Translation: CATSDWTGTGNTGELFF.